This TCR beta chain stems from a study of OX40 agonist ivuxolimab in advanced cancers. Study in general: The group had a mean age of about 64 years, ranged from roughly 23 to 90, and was roughly 80% male.

Patients were ruled out by autoimmune disease history or systemic immunosuppression. On this clone itself: Its antigen remains unidentified.

Sequencing was performed with immunoSEQ multiplex PCR; in TCRdb, only in-frame clones are kept and a portion is missing. The table has 50,000 to 65,000 clones, over 75% seen once. Study-level findings and limits: Averaged across samples, CD8+ T cells carried more expanded clones than CD4+ did.

The sequence derives from an adult with an advanced solid tumor such as melanoma, head and neck, liver or kidney cancer. Sequencing used CD4+ or CD8+ T cells sorted from blood, obtained in a trial of the OX40 agonist ivuxolimab.

The CDR3 DNA reads TGTGCCAGCAGACCCGACGGCCCCTGGGGCTACACCTTC. It specifies CASRPDGPWGYTF. The J gene is TRBJ1-2, the V gene TRBV27; the D is unclear. The CDR3 has 13 residues. V was pared by 6 bases and J by 8 bases, with 16 bases between. The germline CDR1 and CDR2 sequences are MNHEY and SMNVEV (reference sequence).